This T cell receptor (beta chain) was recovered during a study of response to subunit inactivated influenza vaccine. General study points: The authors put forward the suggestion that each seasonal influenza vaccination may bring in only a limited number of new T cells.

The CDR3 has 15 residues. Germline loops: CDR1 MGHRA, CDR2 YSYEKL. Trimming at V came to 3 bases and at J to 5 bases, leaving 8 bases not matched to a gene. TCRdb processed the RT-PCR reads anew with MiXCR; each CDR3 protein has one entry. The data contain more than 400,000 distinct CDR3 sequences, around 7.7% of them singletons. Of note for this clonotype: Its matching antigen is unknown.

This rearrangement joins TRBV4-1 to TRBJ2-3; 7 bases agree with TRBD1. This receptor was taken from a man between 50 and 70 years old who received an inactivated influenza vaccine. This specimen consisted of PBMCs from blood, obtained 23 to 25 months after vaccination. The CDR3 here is CASSHPQGGRDTQYF. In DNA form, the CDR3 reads TGCGCCAGCAGCCACCCCCAAGGGGGCAGAGATACGCAGTATTTT.